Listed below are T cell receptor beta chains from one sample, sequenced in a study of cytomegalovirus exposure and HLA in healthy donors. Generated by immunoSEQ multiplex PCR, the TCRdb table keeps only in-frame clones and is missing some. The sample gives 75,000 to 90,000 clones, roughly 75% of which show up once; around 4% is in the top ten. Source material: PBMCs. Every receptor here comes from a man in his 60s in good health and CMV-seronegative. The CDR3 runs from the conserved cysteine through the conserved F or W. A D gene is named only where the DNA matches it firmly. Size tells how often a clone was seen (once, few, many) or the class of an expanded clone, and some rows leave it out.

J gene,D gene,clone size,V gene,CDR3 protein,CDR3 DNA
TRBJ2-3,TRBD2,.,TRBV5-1,CASSPGTSSTDTQYF,TGCGCCAGCAGCCCCGGGACTAGCAGCACAGATACGCAGTATTTT
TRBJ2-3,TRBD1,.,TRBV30,CAWSTGTAASTDTQYF,TGTGCCTGGAGTACAGGGACAGCAGCTAGCACAGATACGCAGTATTTT
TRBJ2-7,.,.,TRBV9,CASSPTGDREQYF,TGTGCCAGCAGCCCGACGGGGGACCGAGAGCAGTACTTC
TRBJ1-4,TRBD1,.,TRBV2,CASSEWTGGGEKLFF,TGTGCCAGCAGTGAATGGACAGGGGGCGGTGAAAAACTGTTTTTT
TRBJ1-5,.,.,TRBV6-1,CASRPGGSRQPQHF,TGTGCCAGCAGACCGGGTGGCAGTAGGCAGCCCCAGCATTTT
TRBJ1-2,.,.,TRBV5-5,CASSPLTGYGYTF,TGTGCCAGCAGCCCCCTTACAGGCTATGGCTACACCTTC
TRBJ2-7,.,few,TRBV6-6,CASSAQASGSYEQYF,TGTGCCAGCAGTGCGCAGGCGAGCGGTTCCTACGAGCAGTACTTC
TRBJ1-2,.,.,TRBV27,CASSPRQANYGYTF,TGTGCCAGCAGTCCCCGCCAGGCTAACTATGGCTACACCTTC
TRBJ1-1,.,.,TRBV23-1,CASSQSGPGRTEAFF,TGCGCCAGCAGTCAATCCGGTCCGGGTCGGACTGAAGCTTTCTTT
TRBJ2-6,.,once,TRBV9,CASSVPSGANVLTF,TGTGCCAGCAGCGTTCCATCTGGGGCCAACGTCCTGACTTTC
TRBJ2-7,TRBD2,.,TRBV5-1,CASSSGTGGFEQYF,TGCGCCAGCAGCTCCGGGACGGGAGGGTTCGAGCAGTACTTC
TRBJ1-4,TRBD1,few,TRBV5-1,CASSQTGGSSEKLFF,TGCGCCAGCAGCCAAACAGGGGGCTCGAGTGAAAAACTGTTTTTT
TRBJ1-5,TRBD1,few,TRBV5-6,CASSQGQGYQPQHF,TGTGCCAGCAGCCAAGGACAGGGCTATCAGCCCCAGCATTTT
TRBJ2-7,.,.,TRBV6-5,CASTNSPLRDNEQYF,TGTGCCAGCACCAACTCCCCCCTCCGGGACAACGAGCAGTACTTC
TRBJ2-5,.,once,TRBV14,CASSQQPRGDRRHPFQETQYF,TGTGCCAGCAGCCAGCAACCACGGGGGGACAGGCGCCACCCGTTCCAAGAGACCCAGTACTTC
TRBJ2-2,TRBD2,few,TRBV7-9,CASSPGLAGFGELFF,TGTGCCAGCAGCCCCGGACTAGCGGGGTTCGGGGAGCTGTTTTTT
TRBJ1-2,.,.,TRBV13,CASSLGAGGGYGHTF,TGTGCCAGCAGCCTAGGGGCCGGGGGAGGGTATGGCCACACCTTC
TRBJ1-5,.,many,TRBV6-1,CASSERVGGERNQPQHF,TGTGCCAGCAGTGAAAGGGTGGGGGGGGAGCGCAATCAGCCCCAGCATTTT
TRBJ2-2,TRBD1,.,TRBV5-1,CASSPGTADTGELFF,TGCGCCAGCAGCCCTGGGACAGCGGACACCGGGGAGCTGTTTTTT
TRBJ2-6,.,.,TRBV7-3,CASSLESTAANVLTF,TGTGCCAGCAGCTTAGAGTCCACCGCGGCCAACGTCCTGACTTTC
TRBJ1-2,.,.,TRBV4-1,CASSQTHGRGGYTF,TGCGCCAGCAGCCAAACCCACGGCCGGGGAGGCTACACCTTC
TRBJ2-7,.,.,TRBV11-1,CASSPTPRQNNEQYF,TGTGCCAGCAGCCCAACCCCAAGACAGAATAACGAGCAGTACTTC
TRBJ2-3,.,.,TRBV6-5,CASRRWSPDTQYF,TGTGCCAGCAGGAGGTGGTCCCCAGATACGCAGTATTTT
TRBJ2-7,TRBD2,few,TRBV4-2,CASSQDWGTSGDHSYEQYF,TGTGCCAGCAGCCAAGATTGGGGGACTAGCGGGGACCATTCCTACGAGCAGTACTTC
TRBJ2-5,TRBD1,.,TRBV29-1,CSVPTRGYDRAQYF,TGCAGCGTCCCGACCCGGGGCTATGACAGGGCCCAGTACTTC
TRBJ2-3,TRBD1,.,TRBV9,CASSLDRGSTDTQYF,TGTGCCAGCAGCCTCGACAGGGGGTCCACAGATACGCAGTATTTT
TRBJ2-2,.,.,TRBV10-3,CAISPHGELFF,TGTGCCATCAGTCCCCATGGGGAGCTGTTTTTT
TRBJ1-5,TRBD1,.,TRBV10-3,CAISPSGGGQPQHF,TGTGCCATCAGCCCCTCAGGGGGCGGTCAGCCCCAGCATTTT
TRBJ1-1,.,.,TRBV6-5,CASSPHRDDTEAFF,TGTGCCAGCAGTCCCCACAGGGATGACACTGAAGCTTTCTTT
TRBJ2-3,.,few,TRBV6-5,CASSPGQRRTDTQYF,TGTGCCAGCAGCCCCGGACAGCGCCGCACAGATACGCAGTATTTT
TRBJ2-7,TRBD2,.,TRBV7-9,CSSSLGLAETEQYF,TGTTCCAGCAGCTTAGGTCTAGCGGAGACCGAGCAGTACTTC
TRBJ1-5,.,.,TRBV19,CASSGPAYQVNQPQHF,TGTGCCAGTAGTGGTCCAGCCTATCAGGTCAATCAGCCCCAGCATTTT
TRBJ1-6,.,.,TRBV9,CASSFGGLSNSPLHF,TGTGCCAGCAGCTTTGGGGGACTTAGCAATTCACCCCTCCACTTT
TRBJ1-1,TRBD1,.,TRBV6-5,CASSRTGVNTEAFF,TGTGCCAGCAGTCGGACAGGGGTGAACACTGAAGCTTTCTTT
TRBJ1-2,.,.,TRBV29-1,CSALRGGFYGYTF,TGCAGCGCCCTAAGGGGAGGATTTTATGGCTACACCTTC
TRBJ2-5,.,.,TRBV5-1,CASSLGRGQETQYF,TGCGCCAGCAGCTTGGGCAGGGGCCAAGAGACCCAGTACTTC
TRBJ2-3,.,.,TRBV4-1,CASSQGIWDTSTDTQYF,TGCGCCAGCAGCCAAGGGATCTGGGACACAAGCACAGATACGCAGTATTTT
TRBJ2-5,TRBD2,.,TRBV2,CASPALRGETQYF,TGTGCCAGCCCCGCCCTGCGGGGGGAGACCCAGTACTTC
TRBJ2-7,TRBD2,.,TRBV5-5,CASSLVGGFSYEQYF,TGTGCCAGCAGCTTGGTCGGGGGGTTCTCCTACGAGCAGTACTTC
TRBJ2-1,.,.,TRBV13,CASSLGAVSYNEQFF,TGTGCCAGCAGCTTAGGGGCGGTTTCCTACAATGAGCAGTTCTTC
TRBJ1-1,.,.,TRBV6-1,CASSEDRYRAEAFF,TGTGCCAGCAGTGAAGACAGGTATCGCGCTGAAGCTTTCTTT
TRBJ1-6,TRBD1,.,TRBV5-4,CASSPRDSSSYNSPLHF,TGTGCCAGCAGCCCCCGGGACAGCAGCTCCTATAATTCACCCCTCCACTTT
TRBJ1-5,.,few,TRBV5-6,CASSLGDRRSNQPQHF,TGTGCCAGCAGCTTGGGAGACAGACGGTCGAATCAGCCCCAGCATTTT
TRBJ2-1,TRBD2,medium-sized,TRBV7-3,CASSRSGATYNEQFF,TGTGCCAGCAGCCGTAGCGGGGCTACCTACAATGAGCAGTTCTTC
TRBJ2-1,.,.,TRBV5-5,CASSLVLSLNEQFF,TGTGCCAGCAGCTTGGTGCTTAGCCTCAATGAGCAGTTCTTC
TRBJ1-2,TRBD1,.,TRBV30,CAWSVETGGVHTF,TGTGCCTGGAGTGTTGAGACAGGGGGAGTCCACACCTTC
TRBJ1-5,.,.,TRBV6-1,CASSYSRGQPQHF,TGTGCCAGCAGTTATTCAAGGGGTCAGCCCCAGCATTTT
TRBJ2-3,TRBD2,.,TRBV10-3,CAIGAGGHDTQYF,TGTGCCATTGGAGCGGGGGGGCACGATACGCAGTATTTT
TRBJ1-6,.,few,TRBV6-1,CASSEASGGNSPLHF,TGTGCCAGCAGTGAAGCGAGCGGGGGAAATTCACCCCTCCACTTT
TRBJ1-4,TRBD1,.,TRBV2,CASSEGTGDEKLFF,TGTGCCAGCAGTGAAGGGACAGGGGATGAAAAACTGTTTTTT
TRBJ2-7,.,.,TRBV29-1,CSVEVRQTYEQYF,TGCAGCGTTGAAGTGAGGCAGACCTACGAGCAGTACTTC
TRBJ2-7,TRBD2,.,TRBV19,CASRRTSGDHYEQYF,TGTGCCAGTAGGAGGACTAGCGGGGACCACTACGAGCAGTACTTC
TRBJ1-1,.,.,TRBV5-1,CASSRDIMNTEAFF,TGCGCCAGCAGCAGGGACATCATGAACACTGAAGCTTTCTTT
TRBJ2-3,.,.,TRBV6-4,CASSPRGSTDTQYF,TGTGCCAGCAGTCCCAGGGGATCGACAGATACGCAGTATTTT
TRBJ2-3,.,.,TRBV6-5,CASSYRGMSTDTQYF,TGTGCCAGCAGTTACAGGGGGATGAGCACAGATACGCAGTATTTT
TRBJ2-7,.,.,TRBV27,CASSLSVGFGFYEQYF,TGTGCCAGCAGTTTATCGGTGGGCTTCGGTTTCTACGAGCAGTACTTC
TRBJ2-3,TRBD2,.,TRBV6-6,CASRIAGGGTDTQYF,TGTGCCAGCAGAATAGCGGGGGGAGGCACAGATACGCAGTATTTT
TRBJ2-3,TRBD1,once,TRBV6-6,CASSFGQGRDTQYF,TGTGCCAGCAGTTTTGGACAGGGGAGAGATACGCAGTATTTT
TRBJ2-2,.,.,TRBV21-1,CASSKERLAGGHPGELFF,TGTGCCAGCAGCAAAGAACGGCTAGCGGGGGGGCACCCCGGGGAGCTGTTTTTT
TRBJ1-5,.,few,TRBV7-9,CASSSTEGVGQPQHF,TGTGCCAGCAGCTCGACCGAGGGAGTGGGTCAGCCCCAGCATTTT